Below, 18 T cell receptor beta chains from the same sample are listed, as sequenced in a study of blood T cell repertoires in COVID-19 (dated by TCRdb to between 2020 and 2021). Libraries were made using the immunoSEQ multiplex PCR assay. TCRdb took this table from immuneACCESS and kept in-frame rearrangements with V and J called. Such tables lack part of the clones; where checked against another copy, unresolved V genes explain under half of the gap, and the rest is unexplained. The sample yields approximately 300,000 clones; 90% were counted once. Jointly, the top ten make up around 0.93% of the sample. Material for sequencing was peripheral blood. These receptors were taken from a woman in her forties with COVID-19, enrolled during active disease.

This chain connects TRBV9 to TRBJ2-1; TRBD1 matches at 10 bases. The CDR3 extends over 17 amino acids. Trimming at V came to 4 bases and at J to 10 bases, leaving 17 bases not matched to a gene. Germline CDR1 and CDR2: SGDLS and YYNGEE. The CDR3 is CASSTPGGQGDISEQFF. CDR3 DNA: TGTGCCAGCAGCACCCCGGGAGGACAGGGGGACATAAGCGAGCAGTTCTTC.

The chain recombines TRBV19 with TRBJ2-3, with D tentatively TRBD1 (6 bases). This CDR3 is built from 16 residues. V dropped 6 bases and J dropped 2 bases, with 18 bases sitting between them. Germline values: CDR1 LNHDA, CDR2 SQIVND (reference sequence). CDR3 sequence: CASRPPGQGITDTQYF. CDR3 DNA sequence: TGTGCCAGTAGGCCCCCTGGGCAGGGGATCACAGATACGCAGTATTTT.

V is TRBV19 and J is TRBJ2-3; unclear D gene. V was shortened by 2 bases and J by 0 bases, with 6 bases between the two germline ends. Germline V lookup: CDR1 LNHDA, CDR2 SQIVND (reference sequence). The CDR3 has 14 residues. The CDR3 DNA is TGTGCCAGTAGTATACCCCTTAGCACAGATACGCAGTATTTT. The encoded protein is CASSIPLSTDTQYF.

The chain joins TRBV7-9 to TRBJ2-1; the D is unclear. Germline assignment: CDR1 SEHNR and CDR2 FQNEAQ (reference sequence). The V and J ends lost 5 bases and 6 bases respectively, with 11 bases between them. This CDR3 is built from 13 residues. The DNA for the CDR3 is TGTGCCAGCAGCCGCCTAGAGGTCAATGAGCAGTTCTTC. It specifies CASSRLEVNEQFF.

This chain connects TRBV21-1 to TRBJ2-7; TRBD2 is the table's D call, not checked against the DNA. TRBV21-1 is described as a pseudogene. The CDR3 has 16 residues. In DNA, the CDR3 is TGTGCCAGCAGCAAAGATCCAGCGGGGAGCTCCTACGAGCAGTACTTC. Protein sequence: CASSKDPAGSSYEQYF.

The chain uses TRBV7-9 and TRBJ1-4; TRBD1 aligns across 8 bases. The CDR3 loop spans 15 amino acids. Germline CDR1 SEHNR, CDR2 FQNEAQ (reference sequence). The trim removed 6 bases at V and 8 bases at J, leaving 11 bases unmatched. In nucleotides, the CDR3 is TGTGCCAGCAGTTCTACGCGGACAGGGCCCGAAAAACTGTTTTTT. Its translation: CASSSTRTGPEKLFF.

CDR3 amino acids: CASSRGSVRQPQHF. For the CDR3, the DNA is TGTGCCAGCAGCCGGGGGTCAGTCCGGCAGCCCCAGCATTTT. The rearrangement links TRBV5-6 to TRBJ1-5, with a tentative D call TRBD1 (5 bases). Germline V CDR1 and CDR2: SGHDT, YYEEEE. The CDR3 has 14 amino acids. The ends were cut back, 4 bases at V and 7 bases at J, with 15 bases in the middle.

This clone was seen a few times. The V gene is TRBV4-2, the J gene TRBJ2-3; 10 nucleotides align to TRBD1. Unmatched junction bases numbered 4, after V lost 0 bases and J lost 4 bases. Germline V gives CDR1 LGHNA, CDR2 YNFKEQ. The CDR3 consists of 16 residues. Here the CDR3 DNA reads TGTGCCAGCAGCCAAGATAGCGGACAGGGGGCAGATACGCAGTATTTT. This sequence encodes CASSQDSGQGADTQYF.

J is TRBJ1-5 and V is TRBV27, with D possibly matching TRBD1 (5 bases). The V gene lost 9 bases and the J gene lost 3 bases, with 18 bases spanning the gap. CDR3 length equals 15 residues. CDR1 and CDR2 from the germline V gene are MNHEY and SMNVEV (reference sequence). The CDR3 sequence is CASSPGGSTNQPQHF. In nucleotides, the CDR3 is TGTGCCAGTTCCCCCGGGGGGAGTACCAATCAGCCCCAGCATTTT.

The V and J genes are TRBV4-3 and TRBJ1-1; 8 bases match TRBD1. CDR1 and CDR2 (germline): LGHNA, YSLEER. With 4 bases clipped from V and 10 bases from J, the junction kept 8 bases outside the gene matches. The CDR3 covers 13 residues. The CDR3 sequence is CASSLQQGDAAFF. The CDR3 region has the DNA TGCGCCAGCAGCCTTCAACAGGGGGACGCAGCTTTCTTT.

V gene TRBV4-3 combines with J gene TRBJ2-7; D is possibly TRBD2 (6 bases). Trimming left V 3 bases short and J 5 bases short, with 17 bases between. The CDR3 is 15 amino acids. The V gene's germline CDR1 is LGHNA and CDR2 YSLEER. CDR3 residues: CASSHSGITGDEQYF. The CDR3 DNA reads TGCGCCAGCAGCCATAGTGGGATAACGGGGGACGAGCAGTACTTC.

The chain couples TRBV30 to TRBJ1-5; unclear D gene. Trimming stripped 0 bases from V and 3 bases from J, with 12 bases between. Germline CDR1 and CDR2: GTSNPN and SVGIG (reference sequence). The CDR3 is 15 residues long. The CDR3 spells CAWSVHGVNNQPQHF. The DNA of the CDR3 is TGTGCCTGGAGTGTACACGGGGTTAACAATCAGCCCCAGCATTTT.

The chain joins TRBV5-1 to TRBJ2-1, with D maybe TRBD1 (5 bases). V was shortened by 1 base and J by 3 bases, with 14 bases between the two germline ends. Germline CDR1 and CDR2: SGHRS and YFSETQ. This CDR3 spans 16 amino acids. The CDR3: CASSLTGQVLYNEQFF. The CDR3, as DNA: TGCGCCAGCAGCTTGACAGGCCAGGTCCTCTACAATGAGCAGTTCTTC.

The chain carries TRBV9 and TRBJ1-1; D is unresolved. V lost 7 bases and J 3 bases, leaving 10 bases between the germline ends. From germline, CDR1 is SGDLS and CDR2 YYNGEE. The CDR3 covers 12 residues. CDR3 nucleotides: TGTGCCAGCGCAGATTTGGACACTGAAGCTTTCTTT. This codes for CASADLDTEAFF.

The rearrangement links TRBV5-4 to TRBJ2-7, with D perhaps matching TRBD1 (5 bases). The CDR3 consists of 15 residues. Between the trimmed V and J ends, which lost 0 bases and 3 bases, there was a span of 13 bases. The germline V gene encodes CDR1 SGHNT and CDR2 YYREEE (reference sequence). The CDR3 DNA reads as TGTGCCAGCAGCTTGGGTAACGCAGGGCTCTACGAGCAGTACTTC. Translated, it gives CASSLGNAGLYEQYF.

The chain joins TRBV18 to TRBJ1-4, with a weak D call TRBD1 (5 bases). The CDR3 contains 15 residues. Trimming cost V 3 bases and J 2 bases, with 10 bases left between them. From germline, CDR1 is KGHSH and CDR2 LQKENI. For the CDR3, the DNA is TGTGCCAGCTCACCGGAGGGGCTTACTAATGAAAAACTGTTTTTT. Protein product: CASSPEGLTNEKLFF.

V and J are TRBV11-1 and TRBJ2-5, with TRBD1 identical over 8 bases. The germline CDR1 and CDR2 sequences are SGHAT and FQDESV (reference sequence). After removal of 7 bases from V and 4 bases from J, the junction contained 14 bases not matched to a gene. The CDR3 runs 16 residues. CDR3 amino acids: CASTRGQEGPGETQYF. CDR3 DNA: TGTGCCAGCACCAGGGGACAGGAGGGACCAGGAGAGACCCAGTACTTC.

V and J are TRBV15 and TRBJ1-2; the D gene is possibly TRBD1 (5 bases). CDR1 is LNHNV and CDR2 is YYDKDF in the germline V gene (reference sequence). The CDR3 extends over 17 amino acids. Trimming took 0 bases from V and 7 from J, leaving 21 bases between them. This CDR3 is CATSRDTKRQLGSGYTF. The DNA for the CDR3 is TGTGCCACCAGCAGAGATACGAAGCGACAGCTGGGAAGTGGCTACACCTTC.